One and the same sample provided the 27 T cell receptor beta chains below, sequenced in a study of blood T cell repertoires in COVID-19. TCRdb's copy holds only in-frame clones and misses some; the assay was immunoSEQ multiplex PCR. This table holds 400,000 to 500,000 clones, 70% to 90% found once. Sequenced: peripheral blood. The receptors shown here come from a woman in her 30s with active or convalescent COVID-19.

The rearrangement joins TRBV3-1 (or the pseudogene TRBV3-2) to TRBJ1-5; D is undetermined. This CDR3 comprises 14 residues. Germline V lookup: CDR1 LGHDT, CDR2 YNNKEL (reference sequence). With 1 base removed from V and 4 bases from J, the gap between germline ends came to 8 bases. The CDR3 region is CASSQVTGNQPQHF. As DNA, the CDR3 is TGTGCCAGCAGCCAAGTTACGGGGAATCAGCCCCAGCATTTT.

The chain joins TRBV30 to TRBJ2-3, with 8 bases lining up with TRBD2. Trimming at V came to 3 bases and at J to 1 base, leaving 6 bases not matched to a gene. The germline CDR1 and CDR2 sequences are GTSNPN and SVGIG (reference sequence). This CDR3 is built from 15 residues. CDR3 loop: CAWRRSAGGTDTQYF. For the CDR3, the DNA is TGTGCCTGGAGACGATCAGCGGGAGGCACAGATACGCAGTATTTT. Looking up the rest from reference TRBV30 and TRBJ2-3 gives the full variable domain: SQTIHQWPATLVQPVGSPLSLECTVEGTSNPNLYWYRQAAGRGLQLLFYSVGIGQISSEVPQNLSASRPQDRQFILSSKKLLLSDSGFYLCAWRRSAGGTDTQYFGPGTRLTVL.

V is TRBV29-1 and J is TRBJ1-1; D not certain. This CDR3 spans 13 amino acids. Germline CDR1 SQVTM, CDR2 ANQGSEA. The V end lost 1 base, the J end lost 6 bases, and 12 bases lay between the germline ends. The CDR3 region has the DNA TGCAGCGTTGAAGCCTCCGGGTCTCCTGAAGCTTTCTTT. Translation gives CSVEASGSPEAFF.

The rearrangement joins TRBV30 to TRBJ1-1; 7 bases are a match to TRBD1. The CDR3 totals 12 residues. Looked up from germline, CDR1 is GTSNPN and CDR2 is SVGIG (reference sequence). J was trimmed by 6 bases and V by 8 bases; bases with no gene match: 9. The CDR3 bases are TGTGCCACCCGACAGGGAGGACCTGAAGCTTTCTTT. Protein product: CATRQGGPEAFF.

The chain joins TRBV4-1 to TRBJ2-2, with TRBD2 matching over 9 bases. This CDR3 is 16 amino acids long. Trimming cost V 4 bases and J 4 bases; bases outside gene matches: 7. CDR1 and CDR2 from the germline V gene are MGHRA and YSYEKL. CDR3 DNA: TGCGCCAGCAGCCCAGGTTCTAGCGGGGTCACCGGGGAGCTGTTTTTT. Translating it yields CASSPGSSGVTGELFF.

The chain joins TRBV28 to TRBJ1-5, with D possibly matching TRBD1 (5 bases). Trimming removed 10 bases at V and 4 bases at J, with 11 bases between. Per the germline V gene, CDR1 is MDHEN and CDR2 is SYDVKM. CDR3 length equals 12 residues. CDR3: CATAGWNQPQHF. CDR3 in DNA: TGTGCCACCGCAGGGTGGAATCAGCCCCAGCATTTT.

The rearrangement uses TRBV18 and TRBJ2-7; D may be TRBD2 (6 bases). With 5 bases removed from V and 9 bases from J, the gap between germline ends came to 20 bases. The V gene's germline CDR1 is KGHSH and CDR2 LQKENI. This CDR3 spans 14 amino acids. DNA of the CDR3: TGTGCCAGCTCAGGAGGGGACCGGGCGTCCGGGCAGTACTTC. Translation: CASSGGDRASGQYF. The variable domain in full, completed from reference TRBV18 and TRBJ2-7, reads NAGVMQNPRHLVRRRGQEARLRCSPMKGHSHVYWYRQLPEEGLKFMVYLQKENIIDESGMPKERFSAEFPKEGPSILRIQQVVRGDSAAYFCASSGGDRASGQYFGPGTRLTVT.

The chain is built from TRBV9 and TRBJ1-4, with D possibly TRBD1 on 5 matching bases. Germline loops: CDR1 SGDLS, CDR2 YYNGEE. The CDR3 sequence is 16 residues long. Trimming removed 0 bases at V and 6 bases at J, with 15 bases between. The CDR3 loop is CASSVEGEGSHEKLFF. In DNA form, the CDR3 reads TGTGCCAGCAGCGTAGAAGGGGAGGGATCCCATGAAAAACTGTTTTTT.

This clone was seen just once. The chain has TRBV5-1 and TRBJ1-4; 7 bases are shared with TRBD1. Germline V gene lookup returns CDR1 SGHRS and CDR2 YFSETQ. The CDR3 consists of 13 residues. J lost 5 bases, V lost 4 bases, and 2 bases had no gene match. CDR3 DNA sequence: TGCGCCAGCAGCGAGGGACAGAATGAAAAACTGTTTTTT. It is translated as CASSEGQNEKLFF.

The V call is TRBV18, the J call TRBJ1-4, with D possibly matching TRBD1 (5 bases). Germline V gene sequence: CDR1 KGHSH, CDR2 LQKENI. V lost 2 bases to trimming and J lost 7 bases, with 14 bases between them. This CDR3 spans 15 amino acids. As DNA, the CDR3 is TGTGCCAGCTCACCAGCCGGGGGTAGTGGTGAAAAACTGTTTTTT. Its protein product is CASSPAGGSGEKLFF.

The V call is TRBV4-1, the J call TRBJ1-1; D perhaps matches TRBD1 (5 bases). Trimming left V 1 base short and J 0 bases short, with 12 bases between. The CDR3 is 16 amino acids. Germline V CDR1 and CDR2: MGHRA, YSYEKL. CDR3 nucleotide sequence: TGCGCCAGCAGCCAAGCACAGGCTTCCTTGAACACTGAAGCTTTCTTT. The encoded protein is CASSQAQASLNTEAFF.

Of note for this clone: Other DNA sequences in the same sample also yield this CDR3. The V and J genes are TRBV5-5 and TRBJ1-1; TRBD1 matches 10 bases. The CDR3 is 14 amino acids. V dropped 3 bases and J dropped 5; count of bases not matched to a gene: 4. Germline lookup yields CDR1 SGHKS and CDR2 YYEKEE (reference sequence). The CDR3 DNA reads TGTGCCAGCAGCTGGGGACAGGGGAGGACTGAAGCTTTCTTT. This sequence encodes CASSWGQGRTEAFF.

The chain joins TRBV15 to TRBJ1-1; 7 nucleotides agree with TRBD1. V dropped 1 base and J dropped 1; count of bases not matched to a gene: 0. Germline V CDR1 and CDR2: LNHNV, YYDKDF (reference sequence). CDR3 size: 14 residues. The CDR3, as DNA: TGTGCCACCAGCAGAGGGACAGGGAACACTGAAGCTTTCTTT. Its protein is CATSRGTGNTEAFF.

This sequence joins TRBV10-2 and TRBJ2-1, with a weak D call TRBD2 (5 bases). V dropped 2 bases and J dropped 1 base, with 9 bases sitting between them. Germline V CDR1 and CDR2: WSHSY, SAAADI. The CDR3 consists of 15 residues. CDR3 amino acids: CASSERTQSYNEQFF. Written as DNA, the CDR3 is TGCGCCAGCAGTGAGAGGACTCAATCCTACAATGAGCAGTTCTTC.

The V call is TRBV6-6, the J call TRBJ1-5; D is unresolved. Deletions cut 3 bases from V and 6 bases from J, with 12 bases between. The CDR3 length is 14 residues. Germline-derived CDR1 and CDR2 are MNHNY and SVGAGI (reference sequence). CDR3 nucleotides: TGTGCCAGCAGTTATCCCGATACAGCTCAGCCCCAGCATTTT. Translation gives CASSYPDTAQPQHF.

The chain carries TRBV19 and TRBJ1-6; 10 nucleotides match TRBD1. Unmatched junction bases numbered 7, after V lost 4 bases and J lost 10 bases. The germline gives CDR1 LNHDA, CDR2 SQIVND (reference sequence). CDR3 length: 15 amino acids. Here the CDR3 reads CASSTDRGGFSPLHF. CDR3 nucleotide sequence: TGTGCCAGTAGTACGGACAGGGGGGGTTTCTCACCCCTCCACTTT.

The chain uses TRBV6-1 and TRBJ2-5; D not resolved. V was trimmed by 3 bases and J by 2 bases, leaving 10 bases between them. CDR3 size: 14 residues. CDR1 and CDR2 (germline): MNHNS, SASEGT. Written as DNA, the CDR3 is TGTGCCAGCAGTGAGAACGGGTTGCAAGAGACCCAGTACTTC. This encodes CASSENGLQETQYF.

The J gene is TRBJ1-1, the V gene TRBV4-1; TRBD1 matches 7 bases. Trimming cost V 7 bases and J 5 bases; bases outside gene matches: 19. Germline CDR1 MGHRA, CDR2 YSYEKL. The CDR3 totals 17 residues. In nucleotides, the CDR3 is TGCGCCAGCACCATGGTGCAGGGGGTATCGGAGGGGACTGAAGCTTTCTTT. Protein sequence: CASTMVQGVSEGTEAFF.

The genes are TRBV2 and TRBJ1-4; no definite D call. This CDR3 is built from 12 residues. Per the germline V gene, CDR1 is SNHLY and CDR2 is FYNNEI. The V end lost 8 bases, the J end lost 8 bases, and 12 bases lay between the germline ends. In nucleotides, the CDR3 is TGTGCCAGCGGCCCGGAGTCGGAAAAACTGTTTTTT. This gives the protein CASGPESEKLFF.

Here the CDR3 DNA reads TGTGCCAGTAGTCCGCGGGACAGGGTCTCTAATGAAAAACTGTTTTTT. It is translated as CASSPRDRVSNEKLFF. V gene TRBV19 combines with J gene TRBJ1-4; TRBD1 agrees at 9 bases. J gave up 3 bases and V 5 bases, and 7 bases lay outside the gene matches. The germline CDR1 and CDR2 sequences are LNHDA and SQIVND (reference sequence). The CDR3 is 16 residues long.

This chain connects TRBV2 to TRBJ1-1; 9 nucleotides line up with TRBD1. J lost 7 bases, V lost 4 bases, and 4 bases had no gene match. Germline V gene sequence: CDR1 SNHLY, CDR2 FYNNEI. CDR3 length: 13 amino acids. DNA of the CDR3: TGTGCCAGCAGTGGACAGGGGGTCAGTGAAGCTTTCTTT. This gives the protein CASSGQGVSEAFF.

The rearrangement joins TRBV19 to TRBJ1-2, with TRBD1 identical over 10 bases. V shed 4 bases and J 4 bases; nucleotides not matched to a gene: 9. CDR3 length: 16 residues. Germline V gene lookup returns CDR1 LNHDA and CDR2 SQIVND (reference sequence). CDR3 amino acids: CASSSRDRGSGYGYTF. The CDR3 region has the DNA TGTGCCAGTAGTAGCCGGGACAGGGGATCCGGCTATGGCTACACCTTC.

The V call is TRBV28, the J call TRBJ2-7; 10 bases fit TRBD1. V lost 5 bases to trimming and J lost 1 base; unmatched junction nucleotides: 5. This CDR3 spans 15 amino acids. The V gene's germline CDR1 is MDHEN and CDR2 SYDVKM. In DNA form, the CDR3 reads TGTGCCAGCAGTGGACCGGGACAGGGGTCCTACGAGCAGTACTTC. Translation gives CASSGPGQGSYEQYF.

The CDR3, as DNA: TGTGCCAGTAGTATAGGAGACAGGGGGCCTCAGCCCCAGCATTTT. Residues: CASSIGDRGPQPQHF. The chain employs TRBV19 and TRBJ1-5; 10 bases match TRBD1. The CDR3 extends over 15 amino acids. The V and J ends lost 1 base and 6 bases, in that order; junction bases with no gene match: 3. Germline loops: CDR1 LNHDA, CDR2 SQIVND (reference sequence).

This clone was detected a few times. This rearrangement joins TRBV18 to TRBJ2-1, with unresolved D. The CDR3 is 16 amino acids. V dropped 1 base and J dropped 5 bases, with 15 bases sitting between them. CDR1 is KGHSH, CDR2 LQKENI, per germline. The CDR3 loop is CASSPLNSASHNEQFF. The CDR3 DNA reads as TGTGCCAGCTCACCACTCAATTCCGCGTCCCACAATGAGCAGTTCTTC.

The chain is built from TRBV14 and TRBJ2-1, with D perhaps TRBD1 (6 bases). Trimming removed 1 base from V and 4 bases from J, with 17 bases in between. This CDR3 has 17 amino acids. Germline loops: CDR1 SGHDN, CDR2 FVKESK. The CDR3 DNA reads as TGTGCCAGCAGCCAAGGGGGCGTAACAGGGAGTTACAATGAGCAGTTCTTC. Amino acids: CASSQGGVTGSYNEQFF.

This sequence joins TRBV5-1 and TRBJ2-7; TRBD1 agrees at 9 bases. Trimming took 0 bases from V and 3 from J; bases not matched to a gene: 7. CDR1 SGHRS and CDR2 YFSETQ come from the germline V gene. The CDR3 has 16 amino acids. CDR3 amino acids: CASSLGGTGGHYEQYF. The CDR3 DNA sequence: TGCGCCAGCAGCTTGGGGGGAACAGGGGGCCACTACGAGCAGTACTTC. Full variable domain (remainder filled in from reference TRBV5-1 and TRBJ2-7): KAGVTQTPRYLIKTRGQQVTLSCSPISGHRSVSWYQQTPGQGLQFLFEYFSETQRNKGNFPGRFSGRQFSNSRSEMNVSTLELGDSALYLCASSLGGTGGHYEQYFGPGTRLTVT.